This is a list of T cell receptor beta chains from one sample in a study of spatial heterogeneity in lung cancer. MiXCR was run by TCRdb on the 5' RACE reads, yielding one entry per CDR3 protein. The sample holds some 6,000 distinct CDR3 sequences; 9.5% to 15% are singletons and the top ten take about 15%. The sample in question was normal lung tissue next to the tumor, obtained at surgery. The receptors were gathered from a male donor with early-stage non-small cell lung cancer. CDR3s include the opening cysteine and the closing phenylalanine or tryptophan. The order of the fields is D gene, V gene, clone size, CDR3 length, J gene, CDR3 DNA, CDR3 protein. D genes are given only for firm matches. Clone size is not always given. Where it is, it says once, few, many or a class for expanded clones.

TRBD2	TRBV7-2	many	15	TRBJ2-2	TGTGCCAGCAGCTTAAGCGGGAGAGTGACCGGGGAGCTGTTTTTT	CASSLSGRVTGELFF
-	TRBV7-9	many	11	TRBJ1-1	TGTGCCAGCAGCATAAACACTGAAGCTTTCTTT	CASSINTEAFF
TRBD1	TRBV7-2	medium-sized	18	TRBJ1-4	TGTGCCAGCAGCTTAGAAAACAGGGGACAGCGTTATAATGAAAAACTGTTTTTT	CASSLENRGQRYNEKLFF
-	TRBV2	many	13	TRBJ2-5	TGTGCCAGCAGAAGGGACAAGCAAGAGACCCAGTACTTC	CASRRDKQETQYF
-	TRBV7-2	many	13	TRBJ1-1	TGTGCCAGCAGCTTAGCGTTGGGGACGGAAGCTTTCTTT	CASSLALGTEAFF
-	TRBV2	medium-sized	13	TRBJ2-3	TGTGCCTCCCTTGAAGGGGCAACAGATACGCAGTATTTT	CASLEGATDTQYF
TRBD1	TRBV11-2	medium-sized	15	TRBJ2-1	TGTGCCAGCAGCACAGGGACAGGGACCCACAATGAGCAGTTCTTC	CASSTGTGTHNEQFF
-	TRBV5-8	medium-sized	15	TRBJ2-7	TGTGCCAGCAGCTTGTCACCAGGGCGTGCCTACGAGCAGTACTTC	CASSLSPGRAYEQYF
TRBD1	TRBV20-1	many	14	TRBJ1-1	TGCAGTGCCGGATCCGCGACAGGGGTGACTGAAGCTTTCTTT	CSAGSATGVTEAFF
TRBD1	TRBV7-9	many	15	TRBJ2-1	TGTGCCAGCAGCGGGACAGTTAAGTCGCACAATGAGCAGTTCTTC	CASSGTVKSHNEQFF
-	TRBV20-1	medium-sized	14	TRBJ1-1	TGCAGTGCTAAGCCCGGACGGATGAACACTGAAGCTTTCTTT	CSAKPGRMNTEAFF
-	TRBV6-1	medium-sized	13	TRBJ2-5	TGTGCCAGCAGTGAGCATCAGCAAGAGACCCAGTACTTC	CASSEHQQETQYF
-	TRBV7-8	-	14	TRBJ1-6	TGTGCCAGCAGCATAAATCAGTATAATTCACCCCTCCACTTT	CASSINQYNSPLHF
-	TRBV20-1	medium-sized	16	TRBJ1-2	TGCAGTGCTAGAAGAAACCCGGGACGGGACCACTATGGCTACACCTTC	CSARRNPGRDHYGYTF
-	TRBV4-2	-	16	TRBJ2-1	TGTGCCAGCAGCCGTCGAGGAGGGAAACTTTACAATGAGCAGTTCTTC	CASSRRGGKLYNEQFF
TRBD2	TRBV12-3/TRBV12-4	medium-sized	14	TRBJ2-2	TGTGCCAGCAGTGGGACTAGCGGCACCGGGGAGCTGTTTTTT	CASSGTSGTGELFF
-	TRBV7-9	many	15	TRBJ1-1	TGTGCCAGCACCACCGCCGGACATATTGCCCCTGAAGCTTTCTTT	CASTTAGHIAPEAFF
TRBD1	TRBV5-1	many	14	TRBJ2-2	TGCGCCAGCAGCAGGGGACAGGGAAACGGGGAGCTGTTTTTT	CASSRGQGNGELFF
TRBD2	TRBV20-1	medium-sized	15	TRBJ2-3	TGCAGTGCTAGAAAACTAGCGACTAGCACAGATACGCAGTATTTT	CSARKLATSTDTQYF
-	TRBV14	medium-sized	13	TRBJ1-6	TGTGCCAGCAGCCAAATAGCTTATTCACCCCTCCACTTT	CASSQIAYSPLHF
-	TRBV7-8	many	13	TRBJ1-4	TGTGCCAGCAGCTTAGACCATATTGAAAAACTGTTTTTT	CASSLDHIEKLFF
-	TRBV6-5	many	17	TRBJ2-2	TGTGCCAGCAGGCGGGGAGACAGCAGGTTGGGGACCGGGGAGCTGTTTTTT	CASRRGDSRLGTGELFF
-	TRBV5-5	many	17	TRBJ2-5	TGTGCCAGCAGCTCGTGGGACTCCTTCTCGTACCAAGAGACCCAGTACTTC	CASSSWDSFSYQETQYF